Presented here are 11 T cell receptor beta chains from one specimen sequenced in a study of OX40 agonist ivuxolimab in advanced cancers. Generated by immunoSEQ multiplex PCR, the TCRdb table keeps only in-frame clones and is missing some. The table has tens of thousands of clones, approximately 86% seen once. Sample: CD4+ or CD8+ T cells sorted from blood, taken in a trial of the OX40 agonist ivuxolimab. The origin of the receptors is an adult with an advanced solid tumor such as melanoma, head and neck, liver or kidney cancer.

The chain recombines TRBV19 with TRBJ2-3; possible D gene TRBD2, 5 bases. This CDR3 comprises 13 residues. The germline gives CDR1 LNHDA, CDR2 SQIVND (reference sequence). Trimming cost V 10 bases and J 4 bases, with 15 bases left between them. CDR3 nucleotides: TGTGCCACCGGCGGGTGGATAGCAGATACGCAGTATTTT. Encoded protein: CATGGWIADTQYF.

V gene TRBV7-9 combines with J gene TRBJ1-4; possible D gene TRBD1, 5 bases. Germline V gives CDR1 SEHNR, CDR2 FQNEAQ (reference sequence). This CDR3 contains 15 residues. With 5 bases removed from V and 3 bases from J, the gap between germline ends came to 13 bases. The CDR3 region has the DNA TGTGCCAGCAGCGGGGGAGAGGGGCCTAATGAAAAACTGTTTTTT. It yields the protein CASSGGEGPNEKLFF.

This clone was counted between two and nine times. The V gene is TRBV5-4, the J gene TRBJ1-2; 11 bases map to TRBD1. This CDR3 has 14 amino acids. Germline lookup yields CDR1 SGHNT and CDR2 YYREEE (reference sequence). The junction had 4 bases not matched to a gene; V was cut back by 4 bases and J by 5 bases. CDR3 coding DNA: TGTGCCAGCAGCGCGGACAGGGGGCAGTATGGCTACACCTTC. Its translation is CASSADRGQYGYTF.

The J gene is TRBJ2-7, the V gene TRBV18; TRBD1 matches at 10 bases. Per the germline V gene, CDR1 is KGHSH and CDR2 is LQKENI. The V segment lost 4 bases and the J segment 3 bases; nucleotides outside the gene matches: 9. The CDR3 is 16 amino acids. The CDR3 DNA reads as TGTGCCAGCTCACGGGGACAGGGGTCGTACCTCTACGAGCAGTACTTC. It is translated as CASSRGQGSYLYEQYF.

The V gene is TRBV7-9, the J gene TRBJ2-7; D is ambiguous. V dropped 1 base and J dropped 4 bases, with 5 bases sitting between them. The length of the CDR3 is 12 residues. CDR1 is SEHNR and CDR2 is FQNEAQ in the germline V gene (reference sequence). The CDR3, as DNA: TGTGCCAGCAGCTTAGGAAAATACGAGCAGTACTTC. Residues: CASSLGKYEQYF.

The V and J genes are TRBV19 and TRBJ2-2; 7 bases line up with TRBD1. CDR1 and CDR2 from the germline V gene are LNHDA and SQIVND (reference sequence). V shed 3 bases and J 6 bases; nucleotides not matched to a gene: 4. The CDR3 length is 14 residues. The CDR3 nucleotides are TGTGCCAGTAGTATGACAGGGCAATCCGGGGAGCTGTTTTTT. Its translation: CASSMTGQSGELFF.

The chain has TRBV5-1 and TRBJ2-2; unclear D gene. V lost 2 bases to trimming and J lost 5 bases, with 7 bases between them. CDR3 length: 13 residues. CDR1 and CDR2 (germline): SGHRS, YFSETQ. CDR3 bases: TGCGCCAGCAGCTTAATAGATACCGGGGAGCTGTTTTTT. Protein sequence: CASSLIDTGELFF.

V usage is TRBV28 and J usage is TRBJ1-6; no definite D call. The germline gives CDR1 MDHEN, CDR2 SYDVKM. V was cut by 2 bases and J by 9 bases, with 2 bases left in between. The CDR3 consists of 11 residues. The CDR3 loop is CASSLGSPLHF. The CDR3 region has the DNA TGTGCCAGCAGTTTAGGTTCACCCCTCCACTTT.

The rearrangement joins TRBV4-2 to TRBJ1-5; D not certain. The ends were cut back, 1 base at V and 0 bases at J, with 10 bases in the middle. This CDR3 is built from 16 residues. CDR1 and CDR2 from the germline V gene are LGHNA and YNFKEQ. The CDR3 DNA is TGTGCCAGCAGCCAAGTCGATGGGAATAGCAATCAGCCCCAGCATTTT. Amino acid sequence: CASSQVDGNSNQPQHF.

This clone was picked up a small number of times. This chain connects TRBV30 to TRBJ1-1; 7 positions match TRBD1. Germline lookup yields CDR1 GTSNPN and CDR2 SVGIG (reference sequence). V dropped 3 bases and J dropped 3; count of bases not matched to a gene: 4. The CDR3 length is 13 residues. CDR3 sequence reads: CAWRRTGYTEAFF. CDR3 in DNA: TGTGCCTGGAGAAGGACAGGCTACACTGAAGCTTTCTTT.

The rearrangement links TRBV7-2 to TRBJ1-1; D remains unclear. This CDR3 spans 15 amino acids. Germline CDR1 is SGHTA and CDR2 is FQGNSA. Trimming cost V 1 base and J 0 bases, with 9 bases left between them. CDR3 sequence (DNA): TGTGCCAGCAGCTTAGAGGGCCGATTGAACACTGAAGCTTTCTTT. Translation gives CASSLEGRLNTEAFF. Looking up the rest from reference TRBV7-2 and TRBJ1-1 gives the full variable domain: GAGVSQSPSNKVTEKGKDVELRCDPISGHTALYWYRQSLGQGLEFLIYFQGNSAPDKSGLPSDRFSAERTGGSVSTLTIQRTQQEDSAVYLCASSLEGRLNTEAFFGQGTRLTVV.